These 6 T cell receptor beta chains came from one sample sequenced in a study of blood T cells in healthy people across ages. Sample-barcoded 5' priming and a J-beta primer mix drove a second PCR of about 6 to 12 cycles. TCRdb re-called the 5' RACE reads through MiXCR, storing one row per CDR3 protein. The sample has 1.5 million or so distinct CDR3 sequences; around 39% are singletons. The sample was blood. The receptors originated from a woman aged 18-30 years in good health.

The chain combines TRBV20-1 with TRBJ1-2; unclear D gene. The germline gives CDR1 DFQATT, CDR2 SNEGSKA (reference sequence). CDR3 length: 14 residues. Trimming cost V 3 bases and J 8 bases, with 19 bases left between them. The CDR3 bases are TGCAGTGCTAGGGTTCTGGGTGAGGTGTGGGGCTACACCTTC. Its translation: CSARVLGEVWGYTF.

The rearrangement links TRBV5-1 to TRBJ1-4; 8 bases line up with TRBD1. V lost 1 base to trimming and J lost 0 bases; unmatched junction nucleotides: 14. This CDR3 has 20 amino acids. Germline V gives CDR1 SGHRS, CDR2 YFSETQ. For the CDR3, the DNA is TGCGCCAGCAGCTTGATGGTTGTCAGGGGGCATCGTGCAACTAATGAAAAACTGTTTTTT. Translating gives CASSLMVVRGHRATNEKLFF. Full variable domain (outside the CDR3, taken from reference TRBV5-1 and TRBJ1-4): KAGVTQTPRYLIKTRGQQVTLSCSPISGHRSVSWYQQTPGQGLQFLFEYFSETQRNKGNFPGRFSGRQFSNSRSEMNVSTLELGDSALYLCASSLMVVRGHRATNEKLFFGSGTQLSVL.

The DNA for the CDR3 is TGCAGTGCTAGGGTAGGGGGCCGGGGCTATGGCTACACCTTC. Translation gives CSARVGGRGYGYTF. The rearrangement uses TRBV20-1 and TRBJ1-2, with 7 bases fitting TRBD1. Per the germline V gene, CDR1 is DFQATT and CDR2 is SNEGSKA (reference sequence). J lost 4 bases, V lost 3 bases, and 8 bases had no gene match. This CDR3 has 14 residues.

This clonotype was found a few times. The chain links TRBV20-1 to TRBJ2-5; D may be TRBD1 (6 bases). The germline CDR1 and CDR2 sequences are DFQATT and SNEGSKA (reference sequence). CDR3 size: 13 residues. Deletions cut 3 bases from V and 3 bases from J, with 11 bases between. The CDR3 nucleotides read TGCAGTGCTAGGGACAGTGGGGAAGAGACCCAGTACTTC. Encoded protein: CSARDSGEETQYF.

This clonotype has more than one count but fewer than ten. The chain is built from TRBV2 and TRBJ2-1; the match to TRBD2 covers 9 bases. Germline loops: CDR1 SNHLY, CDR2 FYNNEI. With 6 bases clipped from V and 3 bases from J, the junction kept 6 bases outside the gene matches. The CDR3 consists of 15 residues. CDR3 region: CASRPGLAIYNEQFF. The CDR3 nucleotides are TGTGCCAGCAGGCCCGGACTAGCGATCTACAATGAGCAGTTCTTC.

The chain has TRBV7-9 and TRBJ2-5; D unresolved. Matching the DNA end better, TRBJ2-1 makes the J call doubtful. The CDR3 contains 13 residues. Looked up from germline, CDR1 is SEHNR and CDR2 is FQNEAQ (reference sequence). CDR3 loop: CASSPQPQETQFF. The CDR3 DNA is TGTGCCAGCAGCCCTCAGCCACAAGAGACCCAGTTCTTC.